These T cell receptor beta chains were read from a single sample in a study of T-cell reconstitution after alpha-beta-depleted transplantation in children. Via MiXCR, TCRdb re-called the PCR reads, giving one row per CDR3 protein. The sample records approximately 270,000 distinct CDR3 sequences, approximately 24% being singletons. Material: PBMCs, mostly from graft donor cells, obtained 360 days after TCRalphabeta/CD19-depleted stem cell transplant. The receptors were sampled from a female patient aged 2-9 years who had a stem cell transplant for congenital amegakaryocytic thrombocytopenia, so the T cells may come from the graft donor. CDR3s include the opening cysteine and the closing phenylalanine or tryptophan. A D gene is named only where the DNA matches it firmly. Clone size appears in some rows only: once, few, many, or a class for an expanded clone.

j_call	d_call	v_call	clone_size	cdr3_aa	cdr3_nt
TRBJ2-7	TRBD2	TRBV5-1	.	CASSLVTSGSRYEQYF	TGCGCCAGCAGCTTGGTGACTAGCGGGAGTAGGTACGAGCAGTACTTC
TRBJ2-1	.	TRBV7-3	.	CASSPRGRGGGNEQFF	TGTGCCAGCAGCCCACGTGGGCGGGGTGGAGGCAATGAGCAGTTCTTC
TRBJ1-1	.	TRBV4-3	.	CASSQDRDQTEAFF	TGCGCCAGCAGCCAAGACAGGGATCAGACTGAAGCTTTCTTT
TRBJ1-1	TRBD1	TRBV12-3/TRBV12-4	.	CASSLGAGGLNTEAFF	TGTGCCAGCAGTTTGGGGGCAGGGGGCCTGAACACTGAAGCTTTCTTT
TRBJ1-3	.	TRBV20-1	few	CSAGKDTLSGNTIYF	TGCAGTGCCGGAAAGGACACCCTCTCTGGAAACACCATATATTTT
TRBJ1-1	.	TRBV5-1	.	CASSLAAPGQPMNTEAFF	TGCGCCAGCAGCTTGGCGGCCCCTGGACAGCCTATGAACACTGAAGCTTTCTTT
TRBJ1-4	TRBD1	TRBV11-2	.	CASSPGRIRDRGDEKLFF	TGTGCCAGCAGCCCCGGAAGAATCCGGGACAGGGGTGATGAAAAACTGTTTTTT
TRBJ2-7	.	TRBV5-1	many	CASSLGTGTLEQYF	TGCGCCAGCAGCTTGGGCACTGGGACCTTGGAGCAGTACTTC
TRBJ2-7	TRBD1	TRBV7-2	few	CASSLMSHDRGIYEQYF	TGTGCCAGCAGCTTAATGTCGCACGACAGGGGAATCTACGAGCAGTACTTC
TRBJ2-7	TRBD1	TRBV2	.	CASTPGTAGREQYF	TGTGCCAGCACTCCCGGGACAGCAGGTCGCGAGCAGTACTTC
TRBJ2-5	.	TRBV10-3	.	CAINTMGDLTQYF	TGTGCCATAAATACCATGGGCGACCTGACCCAGTACTTC
TRBJ2-4	.	TRBV20-1	.	CSHRGLAKNIQYF	TGCAGCCACAGGGGACTAGCCAAAAACATTCAGTACTTC
TRBJ2-3	TRBD2	TRBV6-2/TRBV6-3	.	CASRPAGLAGLQDTQYF	TGTGCCAGCAGGCCTGCGGGACTAGCGGGACTGCAGGATACGCAGTATTTT
TRBJ2-5	.	TRBV5-1	few	CASSLGPGVIEETQYF	TGCGCCAGCAGCTTAGGTCCGGGGGTGATAGAAGAGACCCAGTACTTC
TRBJ2-5	.	TRBV4-1	many	CASSQKQGFQETQYF	TGCGCCAGCAGCCAAAAACAGGGTTTCCAAGAGACCCAGTACTTC
TRBJ2-2	.	TRBV20-1	.	CSASNRGNTGELFF	TGCAGTGCTAGTAACCGGGGGAACACCGGGGAGCTGTTTTTT
TRBJ2-5	TRBD2	TRBV28	few	CASSFTSGSFGGETQYF	TGTGCCAGCAGTTTTACTAGCGGGAGCTTCGGGGGAGAGACCCAGTACTTC
TRBJ2-4	.	TRBV6-6	few	CASSSKNIQYF	TGTGCCAGCAGTTCCAAAAACATTCAGTACTTC
TRBJ2-4	TRBD1	TRBV4-2	few	CASSERQGGAKNIQYF	TGTGCCAGCAGCGAGCGACAGGGTGGGGCCAAAAACATTCAGTACTTC
TRBJ1-5	.	TRBV11-2	few	CASSPTRGVNQPQHF	TGTGCCAGCAGCCCGACCCGGGGGGTCAATCAGCCCCAGCATTTT
TRBJ1-3	.	TRBV15	.	CATSTDSSGNTIYF	TGTGCCACCAGCACAGACAGCTCTGGAAACACCATATATTTT
TRBJ2-1	TRBD1	TRBV2	.	CASRGTAGIEQFF	TGTGCCAGCAGGGGGACAGCCGGAATCGAGCAGTTCTTC
TRBJ2-5	TRBD1	TRBV15	.	CATSMSRRGPQETQYF	TGTGCCACCAGCATGTCCCGAAGGGGGCCACAAGAGACCCAGTACTTC
TRBJ2-1	.	TRBV7-9	.	CASSTSFNSYNEQFF	TGTGCCAGCAGCACGTCGTTCAACTCCTACAATGAGCAGTTCTTC
TRBJ1-5	TRBD1	TRBV4-1	.	CASSQAGTGVQPQHF	TGCGCCAGCAGCCAAGCTGGGACAGGGGTTCAGCCCCAGCATTTT
TRBJ1-1	.	TRBV20-1	few	CSASDRQNTEAFF	TGCAGTGCTAGCGACAGGCAGAACACTGAAGCTTTCTTT
TRBJ2-1	.	TRBV6-1	few	CASSVLVGVSLAEQFF	TGTGCCAGCAGTGTCCTCGTGGGGGTGAGCTTGGCTGAGCAGTTCTTC
TRBJ2-7	.	TRBV5-1	many	CASSLSTGPYEQYF	TGCGCCAGCAGCTTATCCACCGGACCCTACGAGCAGTACTTC
TRBJ2-4	TRBD2	TRBV6-5	.	CASSYSASGKKLAKNIQYF	TGTGCCAGCAGTTACTCGGCTAGCGGGAAGAAACTAGCCAAAAACATTCAGTACTTC
TRBJ1-2	TRBD1	TRBV29-1	.	CRADTDRGLNGYTF	TGCAGGGCGGATACCGACAGGGGGCTCAATGGCTACACCTTC
TRBJ2-1	.	TRBV19	.	CASSIAPTSSYNEQFF	TGTGCCAGTAGTATAGCCCCCACGAGCTCCTACAATGAGCAGTTCTTC
TRBJ1-1	.	TRBV4-3	.	CASSQDISGGGTEAFF	TGCGCCAGCAGCCAAGATATAAGCGGGGGAGGGACTGAAGCTTTCTTT
TRBJ1-3	.	TRBV5-4	.	CASSLQGNTIYF	TGTGCCAGCAGCTTGCAGGGAAACACCATATATTTT
TRBJ2-1	TRBD2	TRBV15	.	CATSKGTSALTYNEQFF	TGTGCCACCAGCAAAGGGACTAGCGCGCTAACGTACAATGAGCAGTTCTTC
TRBJ2-3	.	TRBV4-3	few	CASSQGYRVYADTQYF	TGCGCCAGCAGCCAAGGCTACAGGGTTTATGCAGATACGCAGTATTTT
TRBJ2-1	.	TRBV5-1	many	CASSPGRTDNEQFF	TGCGCCAGCAGCCCAGGACGCACTGACAATGAGCAGTTCTTC
TRBJ2-3	TRBD2	TRBV7-2	.	CASSLIPAGEPGDTQYF	TGTGCCAGCAGCTTAATCCCAGCGGGAGAGCCGGGAGATACGCAGTATTTT
TRBJ2-1	TRBD2	TRBV11-3	few	CATQDLTSSNEQFF	TGTGCCACCCAAGACCTGACTAGCAGCAATGAGCAGTTCTTC
TRBJ2-1	TRBD1	TRBV28	few	CASSFGTANNEQFF	TGTGCTAGCAGTTTCGGGACAGCGAACAATGAGCAGTTCTTC
TRBJ1-1	.	TRBV20-1	.	CSAENRARTEAFF	TGCAGTGCAGAAAACCGGGCGAGGACTGAAGCTTTCTTT
TRBJ2-1	TRBD1	TRBV20-1	many	CSVPGQTRREQFF	TGCAGTGTTCCGGGACAGACCCGGCGTGAGCAGTTCTTC
TRBJ2-1	.	TRBV5-1	.	CASSWGGGNEQFF	TGCGCCAGCAGCTGGGGCGGAGGCAATGAGCAGTTCTTC
TRBJ2-1	.	TRBV27	many	CASSSLPQGSYNEQFF	TGTGCCAGCAGTTCTCTCCCGCAGGGCTCCTACAATGAGCAGTTCTTC
TRBJ2-5	.	TRBV5-1	.	CASSLNAEETQYF	TGCGCCAGCAGCTTGAACGCAGAAGAGACCCAGTACTTC
TRBJ2-3	.	TRBV2	.	CASSTTPGSRYF	TGTGCCAGTAGTACTACCCCGGGATCCCGGTATTTT
TRBJ2-6	.	TRBV28	few	CASTGTRPAGANVLTF	TGTGCCAGCACCGGGACACGCCCCGCTGGGGCCAACGTCCTGACTTTC